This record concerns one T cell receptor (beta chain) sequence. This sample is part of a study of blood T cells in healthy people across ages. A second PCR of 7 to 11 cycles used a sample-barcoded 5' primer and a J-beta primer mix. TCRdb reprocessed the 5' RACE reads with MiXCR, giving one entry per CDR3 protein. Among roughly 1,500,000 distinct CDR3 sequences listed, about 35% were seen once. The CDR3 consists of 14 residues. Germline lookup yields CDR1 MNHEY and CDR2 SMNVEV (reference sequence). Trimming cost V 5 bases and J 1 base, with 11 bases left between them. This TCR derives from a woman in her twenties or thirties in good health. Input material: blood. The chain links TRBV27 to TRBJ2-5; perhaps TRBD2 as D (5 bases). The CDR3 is CASSATSPQETQYF. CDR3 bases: TGTGCCAGCAGTGCCACTAGTCCCCAAGAGACCCAGTACTTC.